This T cell receptor (beta chain) was identified in a study of T-cell reconstitution after alpha-beta-depleted transplantation in children. The study's findings and limits: Fresh T-cell production supplied most of the T-cell counts and diversity seen one year after transplant.

The CDR3 has 12 amino acids. Germline CDR1 is MGHDK and CDR2 is SYGVNS. The ends were cut back, 0 bases at V and 11 bases at J, with 7 bases in the middle. In its sample, this clonotype was seen a few times. What it binds is not known. The library targeted TCRbeta and was prepared with unique molecular identifiers. TCRdb re-analysed the PCR reads in MiXCR, keeping a single row per CDR3 protein. This sample yields 750,000 to 950,000 distinct CDR3 sequences, of which about 16% are seen a single time; 5% belongs to the top ten. The sequenced sample was PBMCs, mostly from graft donor cells, obtained 360 days after TCRalphabeta/CD19-depleted stem cell transplant. The chain uses TRBV25-1 and TRBJ1-4; unclear D gene. The sequence was obtained from a male patient younger than 18 who had a stem cell transplant for acute lymphoblastic leukemia, so the T cells may come from the graft donor. The CDR3: CASSEYRRKLFF. The CDR3 DNA sequence: TGTGCCAGCAGTGAATATCGCAGGAAACTGTTTTTT.